The next 8 T cell receptor beta chains were all read from a single sample in a study of blood T cell repertoires in COVID-19. The method was immunoSEQ multiplex PCR; TCRdb's version includes in-frame clones alone and lacks a portion of them. The table has approximately 38,000 clones, 80% to 90% seen once. The sequencing input was peripheral blood. The source is a man under 40 with active or convalescent COVID-19.

This chain uses TRBV24-1 with TRBJ1-4, with TRBD1 identical over 8 bases. Germline V gene data show CDR1 as KGHDR and CDR2 as SFDVKD. This CDR3 comprises 15 residues. With 3 bases clipped from V and 5 bases from J, the junction kept 4 bases outside the gene matches. The CDR3 loop is CATSDGGQGNEKLFF. In nucleotides, the CDR3 is TGTGCCACCAGTGATGGCGGACAGGGCAATGAAAAACTGTTTTTT.

In this sample, this clone turned up once. V is TRBV7-2 and J is TRBJ1-4; 9 positions match TRBD1. With V trimmed by 0 bases and J by 7 bases, 9 bases remained unmatched. This CDR3 is 17 amino acids long. The germline gives CDR1 SGHTA, CDR2 FQGNSA. The chain's CDR3 is CASSLAVEQGAFEKLFF. The CDR3 nucleotides read TGTGCCAGCAGCTTAGCCGTCGAACAGGGGGCATTTGAAAAACTGTTTTTT.

The chain has TRBV6-5 and TRBJ1-1; D is uncertain. V gave up 8 bases and J gave up 0 bases, with 10 bases separating them. Germline V gene sequence: CDR1 MNHEY, CDR2 SVGAGI. The CDR3 has 13 residues. The CDR3 is CASLQKMNTEAFF. In nucleotides, the CDR3 is TGTGCCAGCCTACAGAAAATGAACACTGAAGCTTTCTTT.

V usage is TRBV6-2 or TRBV6-3 and J usage is TRBJ2-6, with a possible D match to TRBD1 (6 bases). Per germline, CDR1 MNHEY and CDR2 SVGEGT. The CDR3 runs to 17 residues. V was clipped by 6 bases and J by 0 bases, with 15 bases between them. CDR3 nucleotide sequence: TGTGCCAGCAGCATCAGGGGATTAGACTCTGGGGCCAACGTCCTGACTTTC. It is translated as CASSIRGLDSGANVLTF.

This chain uses TRBV2 with TRBJ1-3; D gene ambiguous. Trimming removed 7 bases at V and 0 bases at J, with 10 bases between. Germline V lookup: CDR1 SNHLY, CDR2 FYNNEI. The CDR3 extends over 14 amino acids. The CDR3 DNA reads TGTGCCAGCAACTCCGGGAGCTCTGGAAACACCATATATTTT. It specifies CASNSGSSGNTIYF.

CDR3 sequence: CASSQGIAERVEQFF. In nucleotides, the CDR3 is TGCGCCAGCAGCCAAGGCATAGCGGAGAGGGTTGAGCAGTTCTTC. The chain is built from TRBV4-3 and TRBJ2-1, with D maybe TRBD2 (6 bases). Germline V CDR1 and CDR2: LGHNA, YSLEER. CDR3 length: 15 residues. Trimming left V 1 base short and J 9 bases short, with 16 bases between.

This chain connects TRBV7-3 to TRBJ2-3; D is perhaps TRBD2 (5 bases). The CDR3 extends over 15 amino acids. V lost 0 bases to trimming and J lost 2 bases, with 9 bases between them. CDR1 and CDR2 (germline): SGHTA, FQGTGA. This CDR3 is CASSLTSLDTDTQYF. CDR3 coding DNA: TGTGCCAGCAGCTTAACGTCACTAGACACAGATACGCAGTATTTT.

V usage is TRBV15 and J usage is TRBJ2-1, with TRBD2 as a possible D gene (5 bases). Per the germline V gene, CDR1 is LNHNV and CDR2 is YYDKDF (reference sequence). Trimming removed 5 bases at V and 8 bases at J, with 16 bases between. The CDR3 has 14 residues. The CDR3, as DNA: TGTGCCACCAGCCCCGTGACGGGGTGGGATGAGCAGTTCTTC. Its protein product is CATSPVTGWDEQFF.